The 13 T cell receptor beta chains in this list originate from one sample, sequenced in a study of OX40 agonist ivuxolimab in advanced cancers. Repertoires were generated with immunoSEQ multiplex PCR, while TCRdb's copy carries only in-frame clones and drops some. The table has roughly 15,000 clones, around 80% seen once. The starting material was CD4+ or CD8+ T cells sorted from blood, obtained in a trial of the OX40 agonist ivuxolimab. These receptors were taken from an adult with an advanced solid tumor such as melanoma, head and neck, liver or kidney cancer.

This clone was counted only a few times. In nucleotides, the CDR3 is TGTGCCAGCAGCATCCACAGGGCGCGTGGGGAGCTGTTTTTT. This gives the protein CASSIHRARGELFF. The rearrangement links TRBV9 to TRBJ2-2, with TRBD1 as a possible D gene (6 bases). The ends were cut back, 4 bases at V and 8 bases at J, with 15 bases in the middle. Germline assignment: CDR1 SGDLS and CDR2 YYNGEE. The CDR3 has 14 residues.

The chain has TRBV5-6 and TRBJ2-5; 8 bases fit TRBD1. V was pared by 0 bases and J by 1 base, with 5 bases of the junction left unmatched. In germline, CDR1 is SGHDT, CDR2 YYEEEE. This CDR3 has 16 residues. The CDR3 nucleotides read TGTGCCAGCAGCTTGGGGACAGGGACCGCCCAAGAGACCCAGTACTTC. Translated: CASSLGTGTAQETQYF.

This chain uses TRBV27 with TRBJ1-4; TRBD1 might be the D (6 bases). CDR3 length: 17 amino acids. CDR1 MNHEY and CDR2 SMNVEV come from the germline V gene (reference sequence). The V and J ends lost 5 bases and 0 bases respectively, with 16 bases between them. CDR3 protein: CASSPWPRGSTNEKLFF. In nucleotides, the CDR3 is TGTGCCAGCAGTCCGTGGCCTAGGGGGTCAACTAATGAAAAACTGTTTTTT.

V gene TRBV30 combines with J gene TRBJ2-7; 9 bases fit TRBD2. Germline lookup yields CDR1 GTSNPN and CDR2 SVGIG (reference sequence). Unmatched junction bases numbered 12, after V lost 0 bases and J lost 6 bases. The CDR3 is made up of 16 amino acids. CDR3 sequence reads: CAWSVSPGAGGPEQYF. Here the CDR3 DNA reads TGTGCCTGGAGTGTATCCCCCGGTGCGGGGGGGCCCGAGCAGTACTTC.

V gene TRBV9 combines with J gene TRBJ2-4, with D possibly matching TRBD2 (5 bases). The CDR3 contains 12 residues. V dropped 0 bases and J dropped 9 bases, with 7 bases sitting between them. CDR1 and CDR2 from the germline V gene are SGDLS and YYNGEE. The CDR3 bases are TGTGCCAGCAGCGTAGGGAGCGGCATTCAGTACTTC. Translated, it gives CASSVGSGIQYF.

In DNA, the CDR3 is TGTGCCAGCAGTGAACAAACAGGGGGTCATAGAAACATTCAGTACTTC. It encodes CASSEQTGGHRNIQYF. This chain links TRBV6-1 with TRBJ2-4; 8 bases fit TRBD1. Trimming at V came to 2 bases and at J to 6 bases, leaving 9 bases not matched to a gene. This CDR3 region has 16 residues. Germline lookup yields CDR1 MNHNS and CDR2 SASEGT.

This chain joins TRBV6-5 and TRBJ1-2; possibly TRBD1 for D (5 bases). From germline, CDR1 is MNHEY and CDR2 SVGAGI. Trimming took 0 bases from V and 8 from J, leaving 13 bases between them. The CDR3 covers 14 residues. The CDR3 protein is CASSYSRTPNGYTF. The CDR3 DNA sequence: TGTGCCAGCAGTTACTCGAGGACACCTAACGGCTACACCTTC.

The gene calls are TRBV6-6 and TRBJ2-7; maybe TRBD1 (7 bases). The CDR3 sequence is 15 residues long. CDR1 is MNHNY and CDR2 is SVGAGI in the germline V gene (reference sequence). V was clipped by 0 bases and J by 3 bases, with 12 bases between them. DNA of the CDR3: TGTGCCAGCAGTTACTCGAACAGGGGAGGCTACGAGCAGTACTTC. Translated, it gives CASSYSNRGGYEQYF.

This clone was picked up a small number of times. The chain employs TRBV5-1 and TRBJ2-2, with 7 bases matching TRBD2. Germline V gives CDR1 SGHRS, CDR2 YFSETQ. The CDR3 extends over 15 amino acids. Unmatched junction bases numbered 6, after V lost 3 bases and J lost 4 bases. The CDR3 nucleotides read TGCGCCAGCAGCTGGGGGGGAACTTTCACCGGGGAGCTGTTTTTT. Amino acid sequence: CASSWGGTFTGELFF.

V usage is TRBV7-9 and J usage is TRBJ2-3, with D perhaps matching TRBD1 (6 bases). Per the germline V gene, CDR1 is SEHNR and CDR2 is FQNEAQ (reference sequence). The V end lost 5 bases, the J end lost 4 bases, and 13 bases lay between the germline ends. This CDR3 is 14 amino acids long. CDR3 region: CASSPVQGPDTQYF. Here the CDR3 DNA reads TGTGCCAGCAGCCCGGTCCAGGGGCCAGATACGCAGTATTTT.

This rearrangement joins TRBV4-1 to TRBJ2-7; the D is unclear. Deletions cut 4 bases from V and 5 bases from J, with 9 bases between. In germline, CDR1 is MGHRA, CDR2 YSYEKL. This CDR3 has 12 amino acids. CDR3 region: CASSLKGNEQYF. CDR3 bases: TGCGCCAGCAGCCTCAAGGGTAACGAGCAGTACTTC.

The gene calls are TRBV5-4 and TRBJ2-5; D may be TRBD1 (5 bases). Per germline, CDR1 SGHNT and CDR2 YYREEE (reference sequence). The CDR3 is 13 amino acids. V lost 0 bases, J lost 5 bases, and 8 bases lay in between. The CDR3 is CASSLVPGETQYF. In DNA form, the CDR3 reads TGTGCCAGCAGCTTGGTACCAGGGGAGACCCAGTACTTC.

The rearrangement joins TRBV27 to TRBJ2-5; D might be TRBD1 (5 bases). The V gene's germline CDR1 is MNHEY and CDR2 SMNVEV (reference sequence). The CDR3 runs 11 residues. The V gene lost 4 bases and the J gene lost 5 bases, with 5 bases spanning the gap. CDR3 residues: CASSSGETQYF. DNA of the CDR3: TGTGCCAGCAGTTCAGGGGAGACCCAGTACTTC.